What follows is one TCR beta chain and its context. The junction departs from germline at one end; a sequencing error may be responsible. The second PCR ran about 6 to 11 cycles with a sample-barcoded 5' primer and J-beta primers. MiXCR, run by TCRdb on the 5' RACE reads, gives a single entry per CDR3 protein. The table has over 1,500,000 distinct CDR3 sequences, approximately 40% seen once; the top ten hold under 25%. The data originate from a study of blood T cells in healthy people across ages. This CDR3 region has 13 residues. CDR1 SGHTA and CDR2 FQGNSA come from the germline V gene. The V and J genes are TRBV7-2 and TRBJ1-2; D not resolved. This clonotype originated in a human donor in good health. What was sequenced was blood. The CDR3 DNA reads as TGTGCCAGCAGCTTAAATTCAAACTGTGGCTACACCTTC. This translates into CASSLNSNCGYTF.